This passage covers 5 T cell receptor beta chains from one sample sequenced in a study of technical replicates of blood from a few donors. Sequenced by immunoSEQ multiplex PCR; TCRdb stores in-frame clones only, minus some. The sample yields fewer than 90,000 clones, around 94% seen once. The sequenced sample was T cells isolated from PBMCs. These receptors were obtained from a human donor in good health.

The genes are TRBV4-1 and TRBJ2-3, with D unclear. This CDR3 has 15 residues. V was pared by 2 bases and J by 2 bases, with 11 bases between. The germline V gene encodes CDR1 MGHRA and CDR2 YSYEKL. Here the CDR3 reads CASSQRNGYTDTQYF. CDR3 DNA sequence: TGCGCCAGCAGCCAAAGGAACGGGTACACAGATACGCAGTATTTT.

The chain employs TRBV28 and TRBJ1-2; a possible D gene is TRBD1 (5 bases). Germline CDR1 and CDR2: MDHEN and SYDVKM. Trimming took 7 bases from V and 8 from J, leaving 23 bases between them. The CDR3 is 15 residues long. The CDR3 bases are TGTGCCAGCATCCTTCGGGGGTCTATGCGGAGGGGCTACACCTTC. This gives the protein CASILRGSMRRGYTF.

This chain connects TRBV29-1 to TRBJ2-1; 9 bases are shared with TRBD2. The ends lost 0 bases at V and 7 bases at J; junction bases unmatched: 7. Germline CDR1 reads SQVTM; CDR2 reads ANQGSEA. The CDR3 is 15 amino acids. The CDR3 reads CSVEDRGLAGNEQFF. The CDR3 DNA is TGCAGCGTTGAAGATAGAGGTCTAGCGGGGAATGAGCAGTTCTTC.

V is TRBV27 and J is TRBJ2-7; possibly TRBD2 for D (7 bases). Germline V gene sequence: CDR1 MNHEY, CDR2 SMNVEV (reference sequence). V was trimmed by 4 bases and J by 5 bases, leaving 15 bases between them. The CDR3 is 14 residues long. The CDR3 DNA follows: TGTGCCAGCAGTTGGGGGCGGGAGAACGACGAGCAGTACTTC. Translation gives CASSWGRENDEQYF.

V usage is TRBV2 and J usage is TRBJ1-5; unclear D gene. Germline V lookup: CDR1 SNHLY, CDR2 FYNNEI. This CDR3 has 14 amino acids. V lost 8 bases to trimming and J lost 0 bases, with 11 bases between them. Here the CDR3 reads CASLRAHSNQPQHF. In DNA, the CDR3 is TGTGCCAGCTTGAGGGCACATAGCAATCAGCCCCAGCATTTT.